The 15 T cell receptor beta chains below come from one sample, sequenced in a study of blood T cell repertoires in COVID-19. TCRdb's table, derived via immunoSEQ multiplex PCR, lists solely in-frame clones and lacks some. Of roughly 100,000 clones listed, over 65% are singletons. Sequencing was carried out using peripheral blood. All receptors derive from a man aged 55 to 70 with acute or convalescent COVID-19.

The V gene is TRBV28, the J gene TRBJ2-7; a possible D gene is TRBD2 (6 bases). There are 17 residues in the CDR3. Germline CDR1 is MDHEN and CDR2 is SYDVKM. The ends were cut back, 2 bases at V and 4 bases at J, with 21 bases in the middle. Here the CDR3 reads CASSLGSGTGISYEQYF. Written as DNA, the CDR3 is TGTGCCAGCAGTTTAGGATCCGGGACTGGGATATCGTACGAGCAGTACTTC.

The V and J genes are TRBV19 and TRBJ2-3; D gene ambiguous. Looked up from germline, CDR1 is LNHDA and CDR2 is SQIVND (reference sequence). This CDR3 spans 15 amino acids. The V gene lost 3 bases and the J gene lost 0 bases, with 10 bases spanning the gap. CDR3 residues: CASSILSSSTDTQYF. CDR3 in DNA: TGTGCCAGTAGTATTTTGTCGTCTAGCACAGATACGCAGTATTTT.

The chain carries TRBV7-2 and TRBJ2-5, with unresolved D. V dropped 1 base and J dropped 2 bases, with 8 bases sitting between them. The CDR3 totals 14 residues. Germline CDR1 is SGHTA and CDR2 is FQGNSA. CDR3 region: CASSLVVQQETQYF. CDR3 in DNA: TGTGCCAGCAGCTTAGTCGTACAGCAAGAGACCCAGTACTTC.

This clone is a singleton in its sample. CDR3 sequence: CASSLASGDTGELFF. DNA of the CDR3: TGTGCCAGCAGCTTAGCGTCAGGGGACACCGGGGAGCTGTTTTTT. The gene calls are TRBV11-1 and TRBJ2-2; D is possibly TRBD1 (6 bases). This CDR3 is 15 amino acids long. With 0 bases removed from V and 3 bases from J, the gap between germline ends came to 8 bases. Germline V gene lookup returns CDR1 SGHAT and CDR2 FQDESV (reference sequence). Variable domain in full (rest from reference TRBV11-1 and TRBJ2-2): EAEVAQSPRYKITEKSQAVAFWCDPISGHATLYWYRQILGQGPELLVQFQDESVVDDSQLPKDRFSAERLKGVDSTLKIQPAELGDSAMYLCASSLASGDTGELFFGEGSRLTVL.

This clone was picked up one time. The rearrangement links TRBV27 to TRBJ2-5, with D perhaps TRBD2 (7 bases). Trimming shortened V by 4 bases and J by 2 bases, and 17 bases separated the two germline ends. The CDR3 has 16 residues. The germline gives CDR1 MNHEY, CDR2 SMNVEV (reference sequence). CDR3 nucleotides: TGTGCCAGCAGTTCTTGGGGGGGCGACGGACAAGAGACCCAGTACTTC. This codes for CASSSWGGDGQETQYF.

The chain uses TRBV9 and TRBJ1-4; D call uncertain. Germline V gene lookup returns CDR1 SGDLS and CDR2 YYNGEE. V gave up 0 bases and J gave up 11 bases, with 8 bases separating them. This CDR3 comprises 12 residues. CDR3 DNA sequence: TGTGCCAGCAGCGTAGATTCAATCAAACTGTTTTTT. It is translated as CASSVDSIKLFF.

This clone was picked up a small number of times. The chain carries TRBV3-1 (or the pseudogene TRBV3-2) and TRBJ1-6; 9 nucleotides line up with TRBD1. Germline V gene lookup returns CDR1 LGHDT and CDR2 YNNKEL (reference sequence). This CDR3 is 14 amino acids long. V shed 6 bases, J shed 11 bases, and the junction held 8 bases outside the gene matches. CDR3 residues: CASRPGTGMAPLHF. The CDR3, as DNA: TGTGCCAGCAGACCAGGGACAGGGATGGCACCCCTCCACTTT.

V and J are TRBV3-1 (or the pseudogene TRBV3-2) and TRBJ1-6, with D perhaps matching TRBD1 (5 bases). Trimming took off 3 bases at V and 10 bases at J, with 13 bases between the two ends. Germline CDR1 and CDR2: LGHDT and YNNKEL (reference sequence). The CDR3 spans 14 residues. The CDR3 sequence is CASSHPGVGSPLHF. CDR3 nucleotide sequence: TGTGCCAGCAGCCATCCGGGGGTGGGATCACCCCTCCACTTT.

The J gene is TRBJ1-5, the V gene TRBV5-1; maybe TRBD1 (5 bases). Trimming took off 4 bases at V and 1 base at J, with 12 bases between the two ends. Germline V gene lookup returns CDR1 SGHRS and CDR2 YFSETQ. The CDR3 contains 15 residues. CDR3 DNA: TGCGCCAGCAGCCCCGGAGGGGCAAGCAATCAGCCCCAGCATTTT. It is translated as CASSPGGASNQPQHF.

Note on this clone: One junction end does not reproduce the germline sequence, and a read error may be involved. J is TRBJ2-3 and V is TRBV3-1 (or the pseudogene TRBV3-2); 9 bases match TRBD2. The CDR3 is 15 residues long. Per germline, CDR1 LGHDT and CDR2 YNNKEL (reference sequence). CDR3 loop: CASSPKTSGPETQYF. In DNA, the CDR3 is TGTGCCAGCAGCCCGAAGACTAGCGGTCCAGAAACGCAGTATTTT.

The rearrangement joins TRBV5-6 to TRBJ2-7; TRBD2 agrees at 9 bases. This CDR3 is built from 16 residues. Per germline, CDR1 SGHDT and CDR2 YYEEEE. V dropped 4 bases and J dropped 0; count of bases not matched to a gene: 8. In DNA form, the CDR3 reads TGTGCCAGCAGCCCCAGGGCGGGAGGGAGCTCCTACGAGCAGTACTTC. As protein: CASSPRAGGSSYEQYF.

V is TRBV30 and J is TRBJ1-4; 8 bases align to TRBD1. CDR1 GTSNPN and CDR2 SVGIG come from the germline V gene (reference sequence). This CDR3 has 14 amino acids. J was trimmed by 7 bases and V by 7 bases; bases with no gene match: 11. The CDR3 region has the DNA TGTGCCTCGAGAAAAGGACAGGGCAGTGAAAAACTGTTTTTT. Amino acids: CASRKGQGSEKLFF.

This clone has a handful of counts. This chain links TRBV6-4 with TRBJ2-7, with 7 bases lining up with TRBD2. The V gene's germline CDR1 is MRHNA and CDR2 SNTAGT. The V gene end was trimmed by 6 bases and the J gene end by 6 bases; junction bases not matched to a gene: 11. The CDR3 length is 14 residues. The CDR3 is CASRDMLLASEQYV. The CDR3 nucleotides read TGTGCCAGCAGAGACATGTTACTAGCGAGCGAGCAGTACGTC.

This clone has a count of ten or more. The rearrangement joins TRBV9 to TRBJ1-2, with D unresolved. Trimming cost V 0 bases and J 13 bases, with 13 bases left between them. From germline, CDR1 is SGDLS and CDR2 YYNGEE. This CDR3 spans 12 amino acids. This chain's CDR3 is CASSVVDTGVTF. CDR3 DNA: TGTGCCAGCAGCGTAGTAGACACCGGTGTCACCTTC.

V usage is TRBV28 and J usage is TRBJ2-3; TRBD1 matches at 7 bases. The J segment lost 4 bases and the V segment lost 0 bases, leaving 4 bases of the junction unmatched. The CDR3 has 15 residues. The germline gives CDR1 MDHEN, CDR2 SYDVKM. The CDR3 is CASSLWDRRSDTQYF. Here the CDR3 DNA reads TGTGCCAGCAGTTTATGGGACAGGAGGTCAGATACGCAGTATTTT.